Listed below are T cell receptor beta chains from one sample, sequenced in a study of control samples from healthy donors and cancer patients. This table comes from immunoSEQ multiplex PCR, and its TCRdb copy is limited to in-frame clones, with some not included. The sample has 79,000 or so clones, about 88% seen once. Material: PBMCs. These receptors were collected from a woman between 50 and 59 years old with colorectal cancer. The CDR3 runs from the conserved cysteine through the conserved F or W. A D gene is named only where the DNA matches it firmly. Not all rows give a size; the values are once, few, many and, for expanded clones, a class.

d_gene: TRBD1; abundance: -; j_gene: TRBJ1-1; v_gene: TRBV6-5; CDR3aa: CASRMTGSGTEAFF; CDR3nt: TGTGCCAGCCGGATGACAGGGTCGGGCACTGAAGCTTTCTTT
d_gene: -; abundance: -; j_gene: TRBJ2-1; v_gene: TRBV5-1; CDR3aa: CASSLSDRNEQFF; CDR3nt: TGCGCCAGCAGCCTCTCGGACCGCAATGAGCAGTTCTTC
d_gene: -; abundance: once; j_gene: TRBJ2-5; v_gene: TRBV4-1; CDR3aa: CASSQEARREETQYF; CDR3nt: TGCGCCAGCAGCCAAGAAGCCCGTCGGGAAGAGACCCAGTACTTC
d_gene: -; abundance: once; j_gene: TRBJ2-2; v_gene: TRBV19; CDR3aa: CASRGTTGELFF; CDR3nt: TGTGCCAGTAGAGGGACCACCGGGGAGCTGTTTTTT
d_gene: TRBD2; abundance: once; j_gene: TRBJ2-1; v_gene: TRBV27; CDR3aa: CASSLKGLARYEQFF; CDR3nt: TGTGCCAGCAGTTTAAAGGGACTAGCTAGATATGAGCAGTTCTTC
d_gene: TRBD1; abundance: medium-sized; j_gene: TRBJ2-6; v_gene: TRBV2; CDR3aa: CARQGAAGANVLTF; CDR3nt: TGTGCCAGACAGGGGGCGGCTGGGGCCAACGTCCTGACTTTC
d_gene: -; abundance: once; j_gene: TRBJ1-2; v_gene: TRBV20-1; CDR3aa: CSARAHQRYTF; CDR3nt: TGCAGTGCTAGAGCCCACCAACGCTACACCTTC
d_gene: -; abundance: -; j_gene: TRBJ1-3; v_gene: TRBV6-2/TRBV6-3; CDR3aa: CASSREAGNTIYF; CDR3nt: TGTGCCAGCAGCAGAGAGGCCGGAAACACCATATATTTT
d_gene: -; abundance: -; j_gene: TRBJ1-6; v_gene: TRBV12-3/TRBV12-4; CDR3aa: CASSLMRDSPLHF; CDR3nt: TGTGCCAGCAGTTTAATGAGAGATTCACCCCTCCACTTT
d_gene: TRBD1; abundance: -; j_gene: TRBJ1-5; v_gene: TRBV5-6; CDR3aa: CASSLQTGTDYSNQPQHF; CDR3nt: TGTGCCAGCAGCTTGCAGACAGGGACGGATTATAGCAATCAGCCCCAGCATTTT
d_gene: TRBD2; abundance: -; j_gene: TRBJ2-5; v_gene: TRBV28; CDR3aa: CASTLTSGGLGQETQYF; CDR3nt: TGTGCCAGCACCCTGACTAGCGGGGGCCTCGGACAAGAGACCCAGTACTTC
d_gene: TRBD2; abundance: -; j_gene: TRBJ2-5; v_gene: TRBV28; CDR3aa: CASRLPGGETQYF; CDR3nt: TGTGCCAGCAGACTCCCGGGAGGCGAGACCCAGTACTTC
d_gene: TRBD1; abundance: -; j_gene: TRBJ1-5; v_gene: TRBV6-5; CDR3aa: CASTRGRHQPQHF; CDR3nt: TGTGCCAGCACTAGGGGGCGTCATCAGCCCCAGCATTTT
d_gene: -; abundance: -; j_gene: TRBJ2-5; v_gene: TRBV30; CDR3aa: CAWSWGETQYF; CDR3nt: TGTGCCTGGAGTTGGGGGGAGACCCAGTACTTC
d_gene: TRBD1; abundance: -; j_gene: TRBJ1-1; v_gene: TRBV6-5; CDR3aa: CASSNQGQAFF; CDR3nt: TGTGCCAGCAGTAATCAGGGACAGGCTTTCTTT
d_gene: -; abundance: -; j_gene: TRBJ1-6; v_gene: TRBV20-1; CDR3aa: CSASSGPINSPLHF; CDR3nt: TGCAGTGCTAGTTCCGGCCCGATTAATTCACCCCTCCACTTT
d_gene: -; abundance: -; j_gene: TRBJ1-2; v_gene: TRBV4-1; CDR3aa: CASSQWNSPGYTF; CDR3nt: TGCGCCAGCAGCCAATGGAATTCCCCTGGCTACACCTTC
d_gene: -; abundance: -; j_gene: TRBJ1-2; v_gene: TRBV18; CDR3aa: CASSPQRAIRNFEGYTF; CDR3nt: TGTGCCAGCTCACCACAGCGGGCGATCCGCAACTTCGAGGGCTACACCTTC
d_gene: -; abundance: -; j_gene: TRBJ2-2; v_gene: TRBV5-1; CDR3aa: CATRATNTGELFF; CDR3nt: TGCGCCACCCGGGCAACGAACACCGGGGAGCTGTTTTTT
d_gene: -; abundance: -; j_gene: TRBJ2-2; v_gene: TRBV19; CDR3aa: CASSISEVGTGELFF; CDR3nt: TGTGCCAGTAGTATATCCGAGGTGGGCACCGGGGAGCTGTTTTTT
d_gene: -; abundance: -; j_gene: TRBJ1-1; v_gene: TRBV29-1; CDR3aa: CSVDQLGTEAFF; CDR3nt: TGCAGCGTTGACCAGCTGGGCACTGAAGCTTTCTTT
d_gene: -; abundance: -; j_gene: TRBJ2-3; v_gene: TRBV7-3; CDR3aa: CASSSQGGSTDTQYF; CDR3nt: TGTGCCAGCAGCTCCCAAGGGGGAAGCACAGATACGCAGTATTTT
d_gene: -; abundance: -; j_gene: TRBJ1-4; v_gene: TRBV3-1/TRBV3-2; CDR3aa: CASSPRTTNEKLFF; CDR3nt: TGTGCCAGCAGCCCCAGAACAACTAATGAAAAACTGTTTTTT
d_gene: -; abundance: -; j_gene: TRBJ2-3; v_gene: TRBV4-3; CDR3aa: CASSQAQVGGDTQYF; CDR3nt: TGCGCCAGCAGCCAAGCTCAGGTGGGGGGCGATACGCAGTATTTT
d_gene: TRBD1; abundance: -; j_gene: TRBJ1-1; v_gene: TRBV5-1; CDR3aa: CASSLRVDRGQGDTEAFF; CDR3nt: TGCGCCAGCAGCTTGAGGGTCGACAGGGGGCAAGGAGACACTGAAGCTTTCTTT
d_gene: -; abundance: -; j_gene: TRBJ1-5; v_gene: TRBV10-2; CDR3aa: CASSEGGGNQPQHF; CDR3nt: TGCGCCAGCAGTGAGGGGGGAGGCAATCAGCCCCAGCATTTT
d_gene: -; abundance: -; j_gene: TRBJ1-2; v_gene: TRBV7-2; CDR3aa: CASSLDAGAGYGYTF; CDR3nt: TGTGCCAGCAGCTTAGATGCAGGGGCGGGCTATGGCTACACCTTC
d_gene: -; abundance: -; j_gene: TRBJ1-1; v_gene: TRBV6-2/TRBV6-3; CDR3aa: CASSSPRTDTEAFF; CDR3nt: TGTGCCAGCAGCTCCCCCCGGACGGACACTGAAGCTTTCTTT
d_gene: TRBD2; abundance: -; j_gene: TRBJ2-3; v_gene: TRBV6-2/TRBV6-3; CDR3aa: CASIPGGARVDTQYF; CDR3nt: TGTGCCAGCATCCCGGGGGGGGCAAGGGTCGATACGCAGTATTTT
d_gene: TRBD1; abundance: once; j_gene: TRBJ1-1; v_gene: TRBV6-5; CDR3aa: CASSFLGTGKTEAFF; CDR3nt: TGTGCCAGCAGTTTCTTAGGGACAGGGAAAACTGAAGCTTTCTTT
d_gene: -; abundance: -; j_gene: TRBJ2-5; v_gene: TRBV19; CDR3aa: CASMSQAQETQYF; CDR3nt: TGTGCCAGTATGAGTCAGGCACAAGAGACCCAGTACTTC
d_gene: -; abundance: -; j_gene: TRBJ1-6; v_gene: TRBV30; CDR3aa: CAWGQGNSPLHF; CDR3nt: TGTGCCTGGGGCCAGGGGAATTCACCCCTCCACTTT
d_gene: TRBD1; abundance: -; j_gene: TRBJ2-3; v_gene: TRBV20-1; CDR3aa: CSASPTYTGDITDTQYF; CDR3nt: TGCAGTGCTAGTCCCACTTATACAGGGGATATCACAGATACGCAGTATTTT
d_gene: -; abundance: -; j_gene: TRBJ1-1; v_gene: TRBV29-1; CDR3aa: CSVVRGATEAFF; CDR3nt: TGCAGCGTTGTTCGGGGGGCGACTGAAGCTTTCTTT
d_gene: -; abundance: once; j_gene: TRBJ2-1; v_gene: TRBV30; CDR3aa: CAWRDSRNEQFF; CDR3nt: TGTGCCTGGAGAGACTCGCGGAATGAGCAGTTCTTC